One sample yielded the 15 T cell receptor beta chains listed below, sequenced in a study of OX40 agonist ivuxolimab in advanced cancers. Some clones are missing from TCRdb's copy, which holds only in-frame ones; the method was immunoSEQ multiplex PCR. The table records roughly 35,000 clones, 92% of them present only once. The material was CD4+ or CD8+ T cells sorted from blood, obtained in a trial of the OX40 agonist ivuxolimab. The receptors originated from an adult with an advanced solid tumor such as melanoma, head and neck, liver or kidney cancer.

This clone is a singleton in its sample. The chain couples TRBV27 to TRBJ2-5, with 9 bases identical to TRBD1. The V gene end was trimmed by 3 bases and the J gene end by 5 bases; junction bases not matched to a gene: 4. CDR1 is MNHEY, CDR2 SMNVEV, per germline (reference sequence). The CDR3 runs 14 residues. In DNA form, the CDR3 reads TGTGCCAGCAGTTTCTTCGGACAGGGGGAGACCCAGTACTTC. Amino acid sequence: CASSFFGQGETQYF.

This chain connects TRBV28 to TRBJ2-5, with D tentatively TRBD2 (5 bases). The CDR3 totals 14 residues. The V and J ends lost 5 bases and 2 bases respectively, with 12 bases between them. Germline CDR1 reads MDHEN; CDR2 reads SYDVKM. The CDR3 DNA reads as TGTGCCAGCAGTCTTCGACGGGATCAAGAGACCCAGTACTTC. Residues: CASSLRRDQETQYF.

The chain carries TRBV13 and TRBJ2-7; 14 bases are a match to TRBD2. Germline trimming cut 3 bases from V and 1 base from J; bases unmatched to any gene: 8. Germline V gives CDR1 PRHDT, CDR2 FYEKMQ (reference sequence). CDR3 length equals 18 residues. The CDR3 loop is CASSFRGLAGGRSYEQYF. The CDR3 DNA sequence: TGTGCCAGCAGCTTCCGCGGACTAGCGGGAGGCCGATCCTACGAGCAGTACTTC.

This clone appeared once. The genes are TRBV5-1 and TRBJ2-3; D perhaps matches TRBD2 (6 bases). Germline V gives CDR1 SGHRS, CDR2 YFSETQ. The V gene lost 0 bases and the J gene lost 1 base, with 9 bases spanning the gap. The CDR3 extends over 15 amino acids. This CDR3 reads CASSLASGGTDTQYF. The CDR3, as DNA: TGCGCCAGCAGCTTGGCTTCGGGGGGCACAGATACGCAGTATTTT. Full variable domain (rest looked up from reference TRBV5-1 and TRBJ2-3): KAGVTQTPRYLIKTRGQQVTLSCSPISGHRSVSWYQQTPGQGLQFLFEYFSETQRNKGNFPGRFSGRQFSNSRSEMNVSTLELGDSALYLCASSLASGGTDTQYFGPGTRLTVL.

The chain links TRBV27 to TRBJ2-5; TRBD2 matches 13 bases. V lost 5 bases to trimming and J lost 5 bases; unmatched junction nucleotides: 11. The CDR3 runs 17 residues. CDR1 and CDR2 (germline): MNHEY, SMNVEV (reference sequence). CDR3 residues: CASSPRTSGSNWETQYF. The CDR3 nucleotides are TGTGCCAGCAGTCCGAGGACTAGCGGGAGCAATTGGGAGACCCAGTACTTC.

The chain joins TRBV25-1 to TRBJ1-2; tentatively, D is TRBD1 (6 bases). Germline V gene data show CDR1 as MGHDK and CDR2 as SYGVNS. The CDR3 runs to 18 residues. Trimming shortened V by 4 bases and J by 3 bases, and 24 bases separated the two germline ends. This CDR3 reads CASSGTWGHRRSDYGYTF. The CDR3 bases are TGTGCCAGCAGTGGCACCTGGGGGCACCGAAGATCTGACTATGGCTACACCTTC.

The chain links TRBV6-5 to TRBJ1-5; 7 nucleotides agree with TRBD1. CDR1 is MNHEY and CDR2 is SVGAGI in the germline V gene. V shed 6 bases, J shed 4 bases, and the junction held 9 bases outside the gene matches. CDR3 size: 15 residues. CDR3 DNA sequence: TGTGCCAGCAGAATAACAGGGGAAGGGAATCAGCCCCAGCATTTT. It is translated as CASRITGEGNQPQHF.

The rearrangement uses TRBV7-8 and TRBJ2-1, with D perhaps TRBD2 (5 bases). V was pared by 1 base and J by 0 bases, with 13 bases between. CDR1 is SGHVS and CDR2 is FQNEAQ in the germline V gene. This CDR3 spans 17 amino acids. CDR3 nucleotide sequence: TGTGCCAGCAGCTTAGGCGCGGGCCCCAGCTCCTACAATGAGCAGTTCTTC. Its translation: CASSLGAGPSSYNEQFF. Complete variable domain (other parts from reference TRBV7-8 and TRBJ2-1): GAGVSQSPRYKVAKRGQDVALRCDPISGHVSLFWYQQALGQGPEFLTYFQNEAQLDKSGLPSDRFFAERPEGSVSTLKIQRTQQEDSAVYLCASSLGAGPSSYNEQFFGPGTRLTVL.

The rearrangement joins TRBV6-5 to TRBJ2-7; TRBD2 matches 16 bases. CDR3 size: 15 residues. Looked up from germline, CDR1 is MNHEY and CDR2 is SVGAGI. The V gene end was trimmed by 7 bases and the J gene end by 7 bases; junction bases not matched to a gene: 7. In DNA, the CDR3 is TGTGCCAGCACAGGGACTAGCGGGAGGGCCAAAGAGCAGTACTTC. Protein product: CASTGTSGRAKEQYF.

V usage is TRBV6-5 and J usage is TRBJ2-2, with TRBD2 matching over 8 bases. In germline, CDR1 is MNHEY, CDR2 SVGAGI. The V gene end was trimmed by 6 bases and the J gene end by 7 bases; junction bases not matched to a gene: 10. The CDR3 runs to 15 residues. This CDR3 is CASSPSGRAGGELFF. CDR3 sequence (DNA): TGTGCCAGCAGCCCCTCCGGGAGGGCGGGCGGGGAGCTGTTTTTT.

The chain's CDR3 is CASSVARTAANYGYTF. The CDR3 coding sequence is TGTGCCAGCAGCGTAGCCCGTACGGCAGCTAACTATGGCTACACCTTC. The chain joins TRBV9 to TRBJ1-2; D is ambiguous. This CDR3 has 16 amino acids. Germline V gene lookup returns CDR1 SGDLS and CDR2 YYNGEE. Trimming shortened V by 0 bases and J by 0 bases, and 12 bases separated the two germline ends.

The chain links TRBV6-5 to TRBJ1-4, with TRBD1 identical over 9 bases. This CDR3 is 15 amino acids long. Germline values: CDR1 MNHEY, CDR2 SVGAGI. With V trimmed by 2 bases and J by 4 bases, 2 bases remained unmatched. This chain's CDR3 is CASSYGTGFNEKLFF. CDR3 nucleotide sequence: TGTGCCAGCAGTTACGGGACAGGGTTTAATGAAAAACTGTTTTTT.

The chain combines TRBV6-6 with TRBJ2-5; D is unresolved. Trimming left V 6 bases short and J 0 bases short, with 14 bases between. CDR1 and CDR2 from the germline V gene are MNHNY and SVGAGI (reference sequence). The CDR3 runs to 15 residues. The CDR3 spells CASRPTGRHQETQYF. CDR3 sequence (DNA): TGTGCCAGCAGGCCCACCGGACGTCACCAAGAGACCCAGTACTTC.

The chain carries TRBV28 and TRBJ2-7; perhaps TRBD1 as D (5 bases). This CDR3 contains 16 residues. Trimming took 4 bases from V and 0 from J, leaving 16 bases between them. CDR1 and CDR2 from the germline V gene are MDHEN and SYDVKM. The CDR3 reads CASSYPPGFNSYEQYF. CDR3 nucleotide sequence: TGTGCCAGCAGTTACCCCCCAGGGTTCAACTCCTACGAGCAGTACTTC.

The chain employs TRBV28 and TRBJ2-2, with D possibly TRBD2 on 7 matching bases. Germline V gene data show CDR1 as MDHEN and CDR2 as SYDVKM. V lost 3 bases, J lost 9 bases, and 20 bases lay in between. The length of the CDR3 is 16 residues. CDR3 bases: TGTGCCAGCAGTTTCCCGATTACAGGGAGGGACAGGGAGCTGTTTTTT. Its protein is CASSFPITGRDRELFF.